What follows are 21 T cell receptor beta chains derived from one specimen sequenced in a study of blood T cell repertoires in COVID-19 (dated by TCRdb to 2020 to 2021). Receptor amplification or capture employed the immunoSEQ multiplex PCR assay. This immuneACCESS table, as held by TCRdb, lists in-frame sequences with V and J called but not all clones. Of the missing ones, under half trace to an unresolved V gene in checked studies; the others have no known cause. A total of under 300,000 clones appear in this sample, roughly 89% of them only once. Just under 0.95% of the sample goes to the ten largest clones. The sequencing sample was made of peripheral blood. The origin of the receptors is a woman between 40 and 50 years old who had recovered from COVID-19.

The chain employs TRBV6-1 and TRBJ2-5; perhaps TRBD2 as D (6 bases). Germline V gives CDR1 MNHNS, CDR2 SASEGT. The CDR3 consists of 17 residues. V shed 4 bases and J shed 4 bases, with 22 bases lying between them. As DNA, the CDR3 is TGTGCCAGCAGTGGGGGACTGGGCGGAGGTTTACGAGAGACCCAGTACTTC. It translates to CASSGGLGGGLRETQYF.

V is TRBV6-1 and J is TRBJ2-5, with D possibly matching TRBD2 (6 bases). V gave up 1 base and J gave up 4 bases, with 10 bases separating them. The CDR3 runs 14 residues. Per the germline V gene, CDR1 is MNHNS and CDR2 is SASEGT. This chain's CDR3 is CASSEGLVPETQYF. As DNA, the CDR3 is TGTGCCAGCAGTGAAGGACTAGTCCCAGAGACCCAGTACTTC.

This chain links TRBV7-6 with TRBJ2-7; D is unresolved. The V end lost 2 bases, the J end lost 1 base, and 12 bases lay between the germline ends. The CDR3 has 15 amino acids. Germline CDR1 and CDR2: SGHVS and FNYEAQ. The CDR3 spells CASSLTIEDSYEQYF. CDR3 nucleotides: TGTGCCAGCAGCTTAACTATCGAAGATTCCTACGAGCAGTACTTC.

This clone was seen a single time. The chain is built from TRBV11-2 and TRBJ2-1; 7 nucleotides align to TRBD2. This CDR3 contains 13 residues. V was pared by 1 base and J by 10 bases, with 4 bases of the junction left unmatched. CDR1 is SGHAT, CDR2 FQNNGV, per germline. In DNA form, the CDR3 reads TGTGCCAGCAGCTTAGGGTCTAGCGGCGAGCAGTTCTTC. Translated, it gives CASSLGSSGEQFF.

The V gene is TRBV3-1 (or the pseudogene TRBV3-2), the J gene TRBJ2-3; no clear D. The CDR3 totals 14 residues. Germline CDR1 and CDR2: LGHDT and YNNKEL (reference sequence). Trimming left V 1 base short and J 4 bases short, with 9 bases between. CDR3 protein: CASSQAPSSDTQYF. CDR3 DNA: TGTGCCAGCAGCCAAGCCCCTAGTTCAGATACGCAGTATTTT.

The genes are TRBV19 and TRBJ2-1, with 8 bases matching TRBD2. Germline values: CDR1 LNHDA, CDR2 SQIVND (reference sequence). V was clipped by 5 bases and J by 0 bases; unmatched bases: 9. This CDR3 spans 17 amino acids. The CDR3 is CASSPESGSSSYNEQFF. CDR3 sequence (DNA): TGTGCCAGTAGTCCCGAGAGCGGGAGCTCCTCCTACAATGAGCAGTTCTTC.

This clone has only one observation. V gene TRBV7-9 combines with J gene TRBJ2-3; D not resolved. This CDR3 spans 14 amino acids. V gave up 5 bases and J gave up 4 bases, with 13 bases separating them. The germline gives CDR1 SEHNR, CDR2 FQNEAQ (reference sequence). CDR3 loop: CASSPARFADTQYF. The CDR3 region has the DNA TGTGCCAGCAGCCCCGCTAGGTTTGCAGATACGCAGTATTTT.

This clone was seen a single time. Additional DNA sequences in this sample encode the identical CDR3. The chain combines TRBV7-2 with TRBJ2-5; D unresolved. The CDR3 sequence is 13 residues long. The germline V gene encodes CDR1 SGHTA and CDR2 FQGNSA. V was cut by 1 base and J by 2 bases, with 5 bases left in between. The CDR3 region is CASSLGGQETQYF. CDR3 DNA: TGTGCCAGCAGCTTAGGCGGACAAGAGACCCAGTACTTC.

The CDR3 coding sequence is TGTGCCAGCAGCCAAGATTATGGGACAGATCTCGGGGAGCTGTTTTTT. Translated: CASSQDYGTDLGELFF. This chain links TRBV3-1 (or the pseudogene TRBV3-2) with TRBJ2-2; 7 nucleotides agree with TRBD1. The CDR3 extends over 16 amino acids. With V trimmed by 0 bases and J by 7 bases, 8 bases remained unmatched. Germline lookup yields CDR1 LGHDT and CDR2 YNNKEL (reference sequence).

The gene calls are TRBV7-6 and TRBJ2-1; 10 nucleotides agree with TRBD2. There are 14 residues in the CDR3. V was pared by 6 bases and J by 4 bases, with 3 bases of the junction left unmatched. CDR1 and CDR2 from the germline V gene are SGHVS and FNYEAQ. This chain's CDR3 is CASSLAGVYNEQFF. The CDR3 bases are TGTGCCAGCAGTCTAGCGGGAGTTTACAATGAGCAGTTCTTC.

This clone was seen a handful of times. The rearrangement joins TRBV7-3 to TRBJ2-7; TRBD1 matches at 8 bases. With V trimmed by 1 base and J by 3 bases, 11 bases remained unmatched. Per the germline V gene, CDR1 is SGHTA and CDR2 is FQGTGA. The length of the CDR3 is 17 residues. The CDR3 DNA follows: TGTGCCAGCAGCTTAAGGGACAGGATTTACAGGGGCTACGAGCAGTACTTC. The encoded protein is CASSLRDRIYRGYEQYF.

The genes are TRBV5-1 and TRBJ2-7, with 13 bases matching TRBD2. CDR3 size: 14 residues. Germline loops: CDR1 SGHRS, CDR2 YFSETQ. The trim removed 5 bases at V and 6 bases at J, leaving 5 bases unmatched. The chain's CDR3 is CASSRTSGSGEQYF. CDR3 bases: TGCGCCAGCAGTCGGACTAGCGGGAGCGGCGAGCAGTACTTC.

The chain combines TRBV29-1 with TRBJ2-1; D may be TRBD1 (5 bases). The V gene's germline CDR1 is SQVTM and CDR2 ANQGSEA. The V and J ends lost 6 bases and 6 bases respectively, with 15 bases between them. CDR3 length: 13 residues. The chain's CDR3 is CSVHRGVANEQFF. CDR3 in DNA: TGCAGCGTACATAGGGGCGTCGCCAATGAGCAGTTCTTC.

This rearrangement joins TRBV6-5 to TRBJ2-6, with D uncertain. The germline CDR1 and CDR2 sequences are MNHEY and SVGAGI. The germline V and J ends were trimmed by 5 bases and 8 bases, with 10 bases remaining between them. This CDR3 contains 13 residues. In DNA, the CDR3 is TGTGCCAGCAGTCCCGCGCTCACCAACGTCCTGACTTTC. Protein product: CASSPALTNVLTF.

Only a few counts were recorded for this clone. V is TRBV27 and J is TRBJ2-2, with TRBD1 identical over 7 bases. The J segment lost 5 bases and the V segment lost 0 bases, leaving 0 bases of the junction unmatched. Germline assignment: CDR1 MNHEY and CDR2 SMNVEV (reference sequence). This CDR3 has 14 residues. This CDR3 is CASSLSGQTGELFF. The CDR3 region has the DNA TGTGCCAGCAGTTTATCGGGACAGACCGGGGAGCTGTTTTTT.

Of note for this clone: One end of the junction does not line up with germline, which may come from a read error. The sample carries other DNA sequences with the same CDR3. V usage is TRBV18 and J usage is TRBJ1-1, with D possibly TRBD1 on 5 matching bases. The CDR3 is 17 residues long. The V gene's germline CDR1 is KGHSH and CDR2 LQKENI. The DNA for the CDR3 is TGTGCTAGCTCACTATCCTCCATGGCTGGGGGAGGCACTGAAGCTTTCTTT. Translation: CASSLSSMAGGGTEAFF.

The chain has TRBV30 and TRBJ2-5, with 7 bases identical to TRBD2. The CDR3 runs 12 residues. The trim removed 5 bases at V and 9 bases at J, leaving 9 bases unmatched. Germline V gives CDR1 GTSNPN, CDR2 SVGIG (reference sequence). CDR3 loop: CAWGIGLAAQYF. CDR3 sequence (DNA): TGTGCCTGGGGCATCGGGCTAGCGGCCCAGTACTTC.

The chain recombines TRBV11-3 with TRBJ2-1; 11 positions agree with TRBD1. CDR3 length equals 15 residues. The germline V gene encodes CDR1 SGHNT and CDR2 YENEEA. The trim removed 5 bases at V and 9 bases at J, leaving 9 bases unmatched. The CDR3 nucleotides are TGTGCCAGCAGCCCACCGGGACAGGGGGTTGGTGAGCAGTTCTTC. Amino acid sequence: CASSPPGQGVGEQFF.

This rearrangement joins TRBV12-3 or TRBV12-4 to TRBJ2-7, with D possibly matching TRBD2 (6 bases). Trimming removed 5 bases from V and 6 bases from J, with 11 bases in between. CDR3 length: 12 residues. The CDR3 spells CASSRGLLEQYF. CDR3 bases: TGTGCCAGCAGTAGGGGACTCCTCGAGCAGTACTTC.

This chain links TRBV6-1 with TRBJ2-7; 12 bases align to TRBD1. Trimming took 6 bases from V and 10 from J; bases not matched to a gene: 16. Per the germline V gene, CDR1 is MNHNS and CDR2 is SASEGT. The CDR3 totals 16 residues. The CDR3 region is CASRENTGTGGQGQYF. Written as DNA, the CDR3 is TGTGCCAGCAGGGAAAACACCGGGACAGGGGGCCAAGGTCAGTACTTC.

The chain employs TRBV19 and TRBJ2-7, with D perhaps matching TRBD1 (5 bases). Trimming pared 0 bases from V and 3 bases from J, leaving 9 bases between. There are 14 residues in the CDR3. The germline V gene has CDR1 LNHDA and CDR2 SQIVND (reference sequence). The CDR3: CASSIDQGSYEQYF. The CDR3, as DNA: TGTGCCAGTAGTATAGATCAGGGCAGCTACGAGCAGTACTTC.